A selection of T cell receptor beta chains follows, all from one sample in a study of STAT5B mutations in CD4+ large granular lymphocyte leukemia. Sequencing used immunoSEQ multiplex PCR; TCRdb keeps in-frame clones, though not all of them. Of more than 25,000 clones listed, 81% are singletons. The specimen was CD4+ T cells from blood buffy coats. These receptors came from a human donor in good health. Both conserved end residues are trimmed from each CDR3. Size is omitted from some rows. Given values are once, few, many or a class for expanded clones.

abundance: .
v_gene: TRBV6-4
j_gene: TRBJ2-5
CDR3aa: ASSEGTRASETQY

abundance: few
v_gene: TRBV2
j_gene: TRBJ1-5
CDR3aa: ASKRGISNQPQH

abundance: .
v_gene: TRBV5-5
j_gene: TRBJ1-2
CDR3aa: ASSQFAGVRENGYT

abundance: .
v_gene: TRBV5-8
j_gene: TRBJ1-2
CDR3aa: ASSPGQGTYGYT

abundance: .
v_gene: TRBV5-6
j_gene: TRBJ1-2
CDR3aa: ASGYHRGYT

abundance: .
v_gene: TRBV5-4
j_gene: TRBJ2-1
CDR3aa: ASSPDRNNEQF

abundance: .
v_gene: TRBV6-1
j_gene: TRBJ1-4
CDR3aa: ASSRTGRLF

abundance: .
v_gene: TRBV29-1
j_gene: TRBJ2-7
CDR3aa: SVEQAGLLSYEQY

abundance: .
v_gene: TRBV6-1
j_gene: TRBJ1-6
CDR3aa: ASSDGTGSNSPLH

abundance: once
v_gene: TRBV5-1
j_gene: TRBJ1-2
CDR3aa: ASSLPPGQGAGYT

abundance: .
v_gene: TRBV6-1
j_gene: TRBJ1-4
CDR3aa: ASSYGQNEKLF

abundance: .
v_gene: TRBV4-3
j_gene: TRBJ1-3
CDR3aa: ASSQAGASGNTIY

abundance: .
v_gene: TRBV6-1
j_gene: TRBJ2-3
CDR3aa: ASQEGYTDTQY

abundance: few
v_gene: TRBV7-2
j_gene: TRBJ1-5
CDR3aa: ASSPQGGGDLQPQH

abundance: .
v_gene: TRBV5-1
j_gene: TRBJ2-1
CDR3aa: ASSLAASKVNEQF

abundance: .
v_gene: TRBV30
j_gene: TRBJ2-1
CDR3aa: AWSVYGYNEQF

abundance: .
v_gene: TRBV6-5
j_gene: TRBJ1-2
CDR3aa: ASSYAGGAGGYT

abundance: .
v_gene: TRBV5-1
j_gene: TRBJ1-1
CDR3aa: ASSPGGPPNTEAF

abundance: once
v_gene: TRBV2
j_gene: TRBJ2-5
CDR3aa: ASSEGAGGPETQY

abundance: .
v_gene: TRBV2
j_gene: TRBJ1-1
CDR3aa: ASRRGRLNTEAF

abundance: few
v_gene: TRBV5-1
j_gene: TRBJ1-1
CDR3aa: ASSSDPGNTEAF

abundance: few
v_gene: TRBV29-1
j_gene: TRBJ2-7
CDR3aa: SVDKRTGGEQY

abundance: .
v_gene: TRBV2
j_gene: TRBJ2-1
CDR3aa: ASSYRLAGEGNEQF

abundance: .
v_gene: TRBV5-1
j_gene: TRBJ2-1
CDR3aa: ASSLLNLRGGPDNEQF

abundance: .
v_gene: TRBV4-1
j_gene: TRBJ2-2
CDR3aa: ASSQVSGGPTGELF

abundance: .
v_gene: TRBV13
j_gene: TRBJ2-3
CDR3aa: ASSPLRGSATDTQY

abundance: .
v_gene: TRBV20-1
j_gene: TRBJ1-2
CDR3aa: SAGQTGDYT

abundance: .
v_gene: TRBV25-1
j_gene: TRBJ2-3
CDR3aa: ASSESTSGRDTQY

abundance: .
v_gene: TRBV9
j_gene: TRBJ1-2
CDR3aa: ASSVDGTYYGYT

abundance: .
v_gene: TRBV4-3
j_gene: TRBJ1-5
CDR3aa: ASSPSTGNWKPQH

abundance: .
v_gene: TRBV7-9
j_gene: TRBJ2-7
CDR3aa: ASSLGGGSYEQY

abundance: .
v_gene: TRBV11-2
j_gene: .
CDR3aa: ASSFGLAEGSYEQY

abundance: .
v_gene: TRBV7-9
j_gene: TRBJ2-1
CDR3aa: ASSAGGTANTYNEQF

abundance: few
v_gene: TRBV28
j_gene: TRBJ1-5
CDR3aa: ASTGPGEPQH

abundance: .
v_gene: TRBV5-1
j_gene: TRBJ2-1
CDR3aa: ASSRGQGTSSYNEQF

abundance: .
v_gene: TRBV11-3
j_gene: TRBJ2-5
CDR3aa: ASSLGPGETQY

abundance: .
v_gene: TRBV19
j_gene: TRBJ1-5
CDR3aa: ASRVTGSNQPQH

abundance: once
v_gene: TRBV7-8
j_gene: TRBJ2-2
CDR3aa: ASSPSAQGGGAGELF

abundance: .
v_gene: TRBV7-9
j_gene: TRBJ1-4
CDR3aa: ASSYGATNEKLF

abundance: .
v_gene: TRBV5-8
j_gene: TRBJ2-3
CDR3aa: ASSATSGLGVAQY

abundance: few
v_gene: TRBV4-2
j_gene: TRBJ1-1
CDR3aa: ASSQDGRGAWNTEAF

abundance: once
v_gene: TRBV6-1
j_gene: TRBJ2-4
CDR3aa: ASSEVGGRDIQY

abundance: .
v_gene: TRBV28
j_gene: TRBJ2-2
CDR3aa: ASSRGGELF

abundance: .
v_gene: TRBV2
j_gene: TRBJ2-1
CDR3aa: ASSVETSGYNEQF

abundance: .
v_gene: TRBV5-8
j_gene: TRBJ2-3
CDR3aa: ASSSGLAGVMDTQY

abundance: .
v_gene: TRBV18
j_gene: TRBJ2-1
CDR3aa: ASSPPTRNNEQF